The 11 T cell receptor beta chains below all came from one sample that was sequenced in a study of T cell responses to AZD1222 COVID-19 vaccine. Clones were sequenced by immunoSEQ multiplex PCR, and TCRdb holds only the in-frame ones, with some missing. The profile shows 150,000 to 200,000 clones, about 91% of them singletons. The specimen was peripheral blood, collected 28 days after the second AZD1222 dose. Source of these receptors: an adult who received the AZD1222 COVID-19 vaccine.

This chain joins TRBV19 and TRBJ1-3; D uncertain. CDR3 length: 15 residues. Germline V lookup: CDR1 LNHDA, CDR2 SQIVND (reference sequence). Trimming left V 6 bases short and J 4 bases short, with 16 bases between. The CDR3 spells CASSPQGGSGNTIYF. The CDR3 DNA reads TGTGCCAGTAGCCCCCAAGGCGGCTCGGGAAACACCATATATTTT.

Worth noting for this clone: The sample holds other DNA sequences that translate to the same CDR3. The chain joins TRBV6-5 to TRBJ1-2; no firm D call. The CDR3 extends over 13 amino acids. Germline V gene lookup returns CDR1 MNHEY and CDR2 SVGAGI. Trimming pared 0 bases from V and 2 bases from J, leaving 4 bases between. This chain's CDR3 is CASSYSGNYGYTF. The CDR3 region has the DNA TGTGCCAGCAGTTACTCCGGGAACTATGGCTACACCTTC.

The chain recombines TRBV6-2 or TRBV6-3 with TRBJ1-2; D not resolved. Deletions cut 1 base from V and 6 bases from J, with 12 bases between. Germline V gene sequence: CDR1 MNHEY, CDR2 SVGEGT. The CDR3 contains 14 residues. The CDR3 loop reads CASSYLEELDGYTF. In DNA form, the CDR3 reads TGTGCCAGCAGTTACTTGGAGGAACTTGATGGCTACACCTTC.

The chain couples TRBV7-2 to TRBJ1-4; D is unclear. Trimming pared 4 bases from V and 0 bases from J, leaving 12 bases between. The CDR3 sequence is 16 residues long. Per germline, CDR1 SGHTA and CDR2 FQGNSA. Written as DNA, the CDR3 is TGTGCCAGCAGCTCCGTACCGGTTGCAACTAATGAAAAACTGTTTTTT. Protein product: CASSSVPVATNEKLFF.

The gene calls are TRBV7-9 and TRBJ1-1; D unclear. This CDR3 has 14 residues. Germline values: CDR1 SEHNR, CDR2 FQNEAQ (reference sequence). Trimming left V 5 bases short and J 2 bases short, with 12 bases between. CDR3 loop: CASSQAGYNTEAFF. As DNA, the CDR3 is TGTGCCAGCAGCCAGGCGGGGTATAACACTGAAGCTTTCTTT. The complete variable domain, with remaining parts taken from reference TRBV7-9 and TRBJ1-1, reads DTGVSQNPRHKITKRGQNVTFRCDPISEHNRLYWYRQTLGQGPEFLTYFQNEAQLEKSRLLSDRFSAERPKGSFSTLEIQRTEQGDSAMYLCASSQAGYNTEAFFGQGTRLTVV.

The chain employs TRBV2 and TRBJ1-5; weak D call: TRBD1 (5 bases). The CDR3 consists of 16 residues. Trimming took 2 bases from V and 4 from J, leaving 15 bases between them. Germline CDR1 reads SNHLY; CDR2 reads FYNNEI. CDR3 loop: CASSERVAGINQPQHF. The CDR3 region has the DNA TGTGCCAGCAGTGAAAGGGTGGCAGGGATAAATCAGCCCCAGCATTTT.

The chain joins TRBV5-1 to TRBJ2-3, with TRBD2 matching over 16 bases. V lost 3 bases and J lost 4; bases outside the gene matches: 5. CDR1 and CDR2 (germline): SGHRS, YFSETQ. The CDR3 is made up of 17 amino acids. The CDR3 region has the DNA TGCGCCAGCAGCTCGGGACTAGCGGGGGGGCATTCAGATACGCAGTATTTT. It yields the protein CASSSGLAGGHSDTQYF.

The CDR3 reads CASSLDDYGYTF. The DNA of the CDR3 is TGTGCCAGCAGCTTAGACGACTATGGCTACACCTTC. The chain has TRBV11-3 and TRBJ1-2; D is uncertain. Trimming shortened V by 0 bases and J by 3 bases, and 2 bases separated the two germline ends. Germline V CDR1 and CDR2: SGHNT, YENEEA. This CDR3 region has 12 residues.

This chain joins TRBV3-1 (or the pseudogene TRBV3-2) and TRBJ1-4; D is ambiguous. This CDR3 region has 14 residues. Trimming removed 1 base at V and 5 bases at J, with 8 bases between. CDR1 is LGHDT and CDR2 is YNNKEL in the germline V gene (reference sequence). The CDR3 sequence is CASSQGARNEKLFF. DNA of the CDR3: TGTGCCAGCAGCCAAGGAGCTAGGAATGAAAAACTGTTTTTT.

This chain connects TRBV13 to TRBJ2-1; D is unclear. The CDR3 totals 13 residues. V lost 4 bases and J 6 bases, leaving 10 bases between the germline ends. The V gene's germline CDR1 is PRHDT and CDR2 FYEKMQ (reference sequence). Here the CDR3 reads CASSSEWGNEQFF. The CDR3 coding sequence is TGTGCCAGCAGCTCGGAGTGGGGCAATGAGCAGTTCTTC.

V is TRBV5-4 and J is TRBJ2-7, with 8 bases aligning to TRBD2. CDR3 size: 14 residues. The germline gives CDR1 SGHNT, CDR2 YYREEE (reference sequence). V shed 4 bases and J 3 bases; nucleotides not matched to a gene: 6. Here the CDR3 reads CASSPTGTSYEQYF. The CDR3 DNA is TGTGCCAGCAGCCCCACAGGGACTAGCTACGAGCAGTACTTC.